This T cell receptor beta chain was retrieved from a study of T cells in Graves' hyperthyroidism and ophthalmopathy. TCR beta CDR3 region amplification was performed from RNA transcripts. TCR CDR3 regions were first amplified by RT-PCR with HTBI primers. TCRdb re-derived calls from the multiplex PCR reads in MiXCR, one entry per CDR3 protein. The sample has fewer than 600,000 distinct CDR3 sequences; approximately 15% are singletons. The germline V gene has CDR1 SQVTM and CDR2 ANQGSEA. The V gene end was trimmed by 6 bases and the J gene end by 6 bases; junction bases not matched to a gene: 14. The CDR3 consists of 17 residues.

The V call is TRBV29-1, the J call TRBJ2-3, with 14 nucleotides matching TRBD2. The sample comprised blood. The clonotype comes from a woman under 30 with Graves' hyperthyroidism. The CDR3 nucleotides read TGCAGCGTATTCGGACTAGCGGGAGGAGGGGGCGGGGATACGCAGTATTTT. As protein: CSVFGLAGGGGGDTQYF.